Following are 17 T cell receptor beta chains from one sample sequenced in a study of cytomegalovirus exposure and HLA in healthy donors. The study ran its PCR with 60 Vbeta and 13 Jbeta primers. Assay: immunoSEQ multiplex PCR; the TCRdb copy retains only in-frame clones and omits some. The table lists 75,000 to 80,000 clones, less than 80% of them singletons. The source material was PBMCs. Receptors originate from a woman in her 40s in good health and CMV-seropositive.

This clone showed up just a few times. V is TRBV5-4 and J is TRBJ1-2; D is undetermined. In germline, CDR1 is SGHNT, CDR2 YYREEE (reference sequence). Trimming took off 0 bases at V and 4 bases at J, with 4 bases between the two ends. This CDR3 comprises 12 residues. The CDR3 region is CASSLESYGYTF. CDR3 DNA: TGTGCCAGCAGCTTGGAGAGCTATGGCTACACCTTC.

This clone appeared a few times. The chain has TRBV30 and TRBJ2-1, with D tentatively TRBD2 (5 bases). The CDR3 totals 13 residues. The V and J ends lost 0 bases and 4 bases respectively, with 7 bases between them. From germline, CDR1 is GTSNPN and CDR2 SVGIG (reference sequence). The CDR3 region is CAWSVLVYNEQFF. DNA of the CDR3: TGTGCCTGGAGTGTACTAGTATACAATGAGCAGTTCTTC.

V gene TRBV10-3 combines with J gene TRBJ1-2; tentatively, D is TRBD1 (6 bases). Trimming took off 3 bases at V and 0 bases at J, with 14 bases between the two ends. The germline gives CDR1 ENHRY, CDR2 SYGVKD. This CDR3 comprises 16 residues. This CDR3 reads CAISDAPRGPNYGYTF. The DNA for the CDR3 is TGTGCCATCAGTGATGCCCCCAGGGGTCCTAACTATGGCTACACCTTC.

This clone is medium-sized in the sample. The chain joins TRBV4-3 to TRBJ2-7; 12 positions agree with TRBD2. CDR3 length: 15 residues. Germline-derived CDR1 and CDR2 are LGHNA and YSLEER. With 3 bases clipped from V and 4 bases from J, the junction kept 4 bases outside the gene matches. CDR3 residues: CASSHRLAGEYEQYF. CDR3 in DNA: TGCGCCAGCAGCCATAGACTAGCGGGGGAGTACGAGCAGTACTTC.

The chain employs TRBV29-1 and TRBJ2-7; 10 bases are a match to TRBD1. Trimming removed 0 bases from V and 4 bases from J; junction bases left unmatched: 3. The length of the CDR3 is 14 residues. Per the germline V gene, CDR1 is SQVTM and CDR2 is ANQGSEA. The CDR3 DNA follows: TGCAGCGTTGAAGAATCGGGACAGGGGTACGAGCAGTACTTC. It yields the protein CSVEESGQGYEQYF.

The chain carries TRBV30 and TRBJ1-3; 8 bases are shared with TRBD1. The CDR3 is 14 residues long. V was pared by 4 bases and J by 8 bases, with 10 bases of the junction left unmatched. Germline V gene lookup returns CDR1 GTSNPN and CDR2 SVGIG (reference sequence). CDR3 amino acids: CAWMGRTGLYTIYF. Written as DNA, the CDR3 is TGTGCCTGGATGGGGCGGACAGGGTTATACACCATATATTTT.

This chain connects TRBV27 to TRBJ2-3; D gene ambiguous. The V and J ends lost 5 bases and 0 bases respectively, with 15 bases between them. CDR3 length: 16 amino acids. Germline CDR1 and CDR2: MNHEY and SMNVEV (reference sequence). CDR3 DNA: TGTGCCAGCAGTCCTCCCCCGTCAACTAGCACAGATACGCAGTATTTT. It is translated as CASSPPPSTSTDTQYF.

The chain uses TRBV27 and TRBJ1-5; D unresolved. This CDR3 is built from 15 residues. Germline V gives CDR1 MNHEY, CDR2 SMNVEV (reference sequence). The germline V and J ends were trimmed by 8 bases and 6 bases, with 20 bases remaining between them. The CDR3 DNA is TGTGCCAGCTCCGAGGTAGCCCCTTATGGTCAGCCCCAGCATTTT. As protein: CASSEVAPYGQPQHF.

The chain links TRBV5-1 to TRBJ2-3, with 8 bases matching TRBD2. V gave up 0 bases and J gave up 2 bases; unmatched junction bases: 2. The CDR3 loop spans 15 amino acids. In germline, CDR1 is SGHRS, CDR2 YFSETQ. In nucleotides, the CDR3 is TGCGCCAGCAGCTTGGGAGCGGGGGTCACAGATACGCAGTATTTT. This codes for CASSLGAGVTDTQYF.

The genes are TRBV7-3 and TRBJ1-1; no reliable D call. CDR1 is SGHTA and CDR2 is FQGTGA in the germline V gene. The CDR3 loop spans 14 amino acids. V was clipped by 6 bases and J by 1 base, with 12 bases between them. In DNA, the CDR3 is TGTGCCAGCAGTCCGGGTCACTCGAACACTGAAGCTTTCTTT. Protein sequence: CASSPGHSNTEAFF.

The rearrangement links TRBV28 to TRBJ1-3; no clear D gene. The CDR3 runs to 14 residues. Germline assignment: CDR1 MDHEN and CDR2 SYDVKM. Trimming removed 7 bases at V and 0 bases at J, with 10 bases between. The chain's CDR3 is CASIPSSSGNTIYF. The CDR3 region has the DNA TGTGCCAGCATCCCGAGCTCCTCTGGAAACACCATATATTTT.

The rearrangement links TRBV11-2 to TRBJ2-7, with a possible D match to TRBD2 (7 bases). CDR3 length: 15 residues. Germline loops: CDR1 SGHAT, CDR2 FQNNGV. V shed 1 base and J shed 6 bases, with 16 bases lying between them. Here the CDR3 reads CASSLGGGHLREQYF. The CDR3 DNA reads as TGTGCCAGCAGCTTAGGGGGGGGCCATCTACGCGAGCAGTACTTC.

The genes are TRBV28 and TRBJ2-5, with 7 bases identical to TRBD2. The CDR3 is made up of 18 amino acids. After removal of 1 base from V and 4 bases from J, the junction contained 15 bases not matched to a gene. Germline V CDR1 and CDR2: MDHEN, SYDVKM. CDR3 coding DNA: TGTGCCAGCAGTTTATTTTCGTTTGGTCAGGGCGGGGGAGAGACCCAGTACTTC. This gives the protein CASSLFSFGQGGGETQYF.

The chain joins TRBV29-1 to TRBJ2-1; TRBD1 agrees at 11 bases. This CDR3 is built from 14 residues. Per germline, CDR1 SQVTM and CDR2 ANQGSEA. V lost 5 bases, J lost 6 bases, and 6 bases stayed unmatched. For the CDR3, the DNA is TGCAGCGTTTCCGGGACAGGGGGGACCAATGAGCAGTTCTTC. The encoded protein is CSVSGTGGTNEQFF.

V is TRBV20-1 and J is TRBJ2-7; a possible D gene is TRBD1 (5 bases). The V end was cut by 6 bases, the J end by 4 bases, with 10 bases between. CDR3 length equals 11 residues. From germline, CDR1 is DFQATT and CDR2 SNEGSKA (reference sequence). The CDR3 region has the DNA TGCAGTGCCATCGACAGTTACGAGCAGTACTTC. Its translation is CSAIDSYEQYF.

This clone came up a few times. This chain links TRBV6-5 with TRBJ1-1, with TRBD1 matching 7 bases. This CDR3 comprises 15 residues. V dropped 6 bases and J dropped 6; count of bases not matched to a gene: 13. Per the germline V gene, CDR1 is MNHEY and CDR2 is SVGAGI. The CDR3 sequence is CASRPAPDRVAEAFF. As DNA, the CDR3 is TGTGCCAGCAGGCCTGCCCCTGACAGGGTCGCTGAAGCTTTCTTT.

This chain uses TRBV6-1 with TRBJ2-7; 9 positions match TRBD1. The CDR3 contains 14 residues. Germline V gene sequence: CDR1 MNHNS, CDR2 SASEGT. The J segment lost 4 bases and the V segment lost 6 bases, leaving 7 bases of the junction unmatched. The CDR3, as DNA: TGTGCCAGCAGACCCCGACAGGGGGGGTACGAGCAGTACTTC. This encodes CASRPRQGGYEQYF.